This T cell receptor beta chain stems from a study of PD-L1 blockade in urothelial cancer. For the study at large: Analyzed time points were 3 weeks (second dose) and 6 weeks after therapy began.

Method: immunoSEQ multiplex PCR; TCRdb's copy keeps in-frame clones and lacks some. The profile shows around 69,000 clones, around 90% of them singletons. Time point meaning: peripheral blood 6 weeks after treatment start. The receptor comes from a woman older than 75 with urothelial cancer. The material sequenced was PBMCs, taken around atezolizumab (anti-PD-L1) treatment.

For the CDR3, the DNA is TGTGCCTGGAGTGAACCCGGGACAGGGGGCGTTCAGCCCCAGCATTTT. It is translated as CAWSEPGTGGVQPQHF. The chain recombines TRBV30 with TRBJ1-5, with 12 bases lining up with TRBD1. There are 16 residues in the CDR3. Per germline, CDR1 GTSNPN and CDR2 SVGIG (reference sequence). The V segment lost 1 base and the J segment 6 bases; nucleotides outside the gene matches: 7.